These 32 T cell receptor beta chains originate from one sample sequenced in a study of T cells in Graves' hyperthyroidism and ophthalmopathy (dated 2019 in TCRdb). Library preparation used multiplex PCR. Instrument used: Illumina HiSeq 2000. Amplification of TCR beta CDR3 regions was carried out from RNA transcripts. The first round of RT-PCR for the TCR CDR3 was performed with the HTBI primer set and the Qiagen OneStep RT-PCR kit. In-frame beta chains were kept once TCRdb had trimmed the public reads at Q25 with fastp and called clones with MiXCR. Each record represents a unique CDR3 protein, reported with the most common genes and DNA among its rows. Counted in this sample were roughly 500,000 distinct CDR3 sequences; 46% of them appeared once. Approximately 44% of the sample comes from the top ten. The source material was peripheral blood or thyroid tissue (not recorded which). These receptors were obtained from an adult woman with Graves' disease, either hyperthyroidism or ophthalmopathy (not recorded which).

This clonotype was seen more than once but under ten times. The chain links TRBV10-3 to TRBJ2-5, with 9 positions matching TRBD1. The CDR3 has 14 amino acids. Trimming took 4 bases from V and 5 from J; bases not matched to a gene: 5. Germline loops: CDR1 ENHRY, CDR2 SYGVKD. CDR3 sequence (DNA): TGTGCCATCAGTGCTCCGGGACAGGGCGAGACCCAGTACTTC. This gives the protein CAISAPGQGETQYF.

This clonotype has a single count. The V gene is TRBV28, the J gene TRBJ1-2; 8 nucleotides agree with TRBD1. The CDR3 runs to 14 residues. Germline CDR1 MDHEN, CDR2 SYDVKM. V lost 6 bases to trimming and J lost 8 bases; unmatched junction nucleotides: 11. CDR3 DNA: TGTGCCAGCAGCCAACTAGCAGGGGGCGGGGGCTACACCTTC. Protein product: CASSQLAGGGGYTF.

V gene TRBV29-1 combines with J gene TRBJ2-7; D is perhaps TRBD2 (5 bases). V was clipped by 8 bases and J by 6 bases, with 17 bases between them. Germline-derived CDR1 and CDR2 are SQVTM and ANQGSEA. The CDR3 has 12 residues. The CDR3 reads CSSEAAVGEQYF. CDR3 sequence (DNA): TGCAGCAGTGAAGCGGCTGTGGGCGAGCAGTACTTC.

This sequence joins TRBV29-1 and TRBJ1-5, with TRBD1 identical over 9 bases. V lost 8 bases and J lost 9; bases outside the gene matches: 17. CDR3 size: 15 residues. Germline V gene sequence: CDR1 SQVTM, CDR2 ANQGSEA. The CDR3 sequence is CSFVGTGSGYRPQHF. In nucleotides, the CDR3 is TGCAGCTTTGTCGGGACAGGGTCTGGATATCGGCCCCAGCATTTT. The full variable domain, with the rest looked up from reference TRBV29-1 and TRBJ1-5, is SAVISQKPSRDICQRGTSLTIQCQVDSQVTMMFWYRQQPGQSLTLIATANQGSEATYESGFVIDKFPISRPNLTFSTLTVSNMSPEDSSIYLCSFVGTGSGYRPQHFGDGTRLSIL.

In this sample, this clonotype turned up many times. This chain's CDR3 is CASSLSRNYGYTF. As DNA, the CDR3 is TGTGCCAGCTCCCTCAGCCGGAACTATGGCTACACCTTC. This chain joins TRBV5-6 and TRBJ1-2, with D unclear. CDR1 is SGHDT, CDR2 YYEEEE, per germline. Trimming stripped 7 bases from V and 2 bases from J, with 12 bases between. CDR3 length: 13 residues.

This clonotype was detected once. The gene calls are TRBV2 and TRBJ2-5, with D possibly being TRBD2 (5 bases). Trimming took 6 bases from V and 0 from J, leaving 14 bases between them. The germline gives CDR1 SNHLY, CDR2 FYNNEI. CDR3 length: 15 amino acids. The CDR3 DNA reads as TGTGCCAGCAGGATGGACCGAGGGTACCAAGAGACCCAGTACTTC. This translates into CASRMDRGYQETQYF.

In its sample, this clonotype was seen many times. The chain recombines TRBV5-1 with TRBJ1-4, with D uncertain. The length of the CDR3 is 10 residues. V was shortened by 7 bases and J by 8 bases, with 6 bases between the two germline ends. Germline V gives CDR1 SGHRS, CDR2 YFSETQ. The CDR3 loop is CASATEKLFF. Written as DNA, the CDR3 is TGCGCCAGCGCGACAGAAAAACTGTTTTTT. The whole variable domain, filled in from reference TRBV5-1 and TRBJ1-4, reads KAGVTQTPRYLIKTRGQQVTLSCSPISGHRSVSWYQQTPGQGLQFLFEYFSETQRNKGNFPGRFSGRQFSNSRSEMNVSTLELGDSALYLCASATEKLFFGSGTQLSVL.

This clonotype was recorded at least ten times. CDR3 in amino acids: CSVEKDGMMNTEAFF. CDR3 in DNA: TGCAGCGTTGAGAAAGACGGAATGATGAACACTGAAGCTTTCTTT. V is TRBV29-1 and J is TRBJ1-1, with unresolved D. The CDR3 is 15 amino acids. Germline assignment: CDR1 SQVTM and CDR2 ANQGSEA. Trimming pared 3 bases from V and 0 bases from J, leaving 14 bases between.

This clonotype showed up many times. DNA of the CDR3: TGTGCCAGCAGTGAGGGACAGGGCTCTGGAAACACCATATATTTT. The encoded protein is CASSEGQGSGNTIYF. This rearrangement joins TRBV6-1 to TRBJ1-3, with 9 bases matching TRBD1. The CDR3 totals 15 residues. Losses at the gene ends were 3 bases for V and 0 bases for J; bases not matched to a gene: 0. CDR1 is MNHNS and CDR2 is SASEGT in the germline V gene.

There are many counts of this clonotype. J is TRBJ2-5 and V is TRBV4-1, with D uncertain. Germline V gene data show CDR1 as MGHRA and CDR2 as YSYEKL. This CDR3 is 13 amino acids long. V lost 1 base, J lost 4 bases, and 7 bases lay in between. CDR3 in DNA: TGCGCCAGCAGCCAAGGTCAGAGAGAGACCCAGTACTTC. Amino acid sequence: CASSQGQRETQYF.

This clonotype was counted at least ten times. This chain uses TRBV20-1 with TRBJ1-5, with a weak D call TRBD1 (6 bases). The V end lost 3 bases, the J end lost 6 bases, and 15 bases lay between the germline ends. Per germline, CDR1 DFQATT and CDR2 SNEGSKA (reference sequence). The length of the CDR3 is 14 residues. CDR3 protein: CSASSGGTGQPQHF. The CDR3 DNA is TGCAGTGCTAGTAGCGGGGGCACCGGTCAGCCCCAGCATTTT.

The CDR3 bases are TGTGCCAGTCAGGGGCTGAGTGGAAACACCATATATTTT. This encodes CASQGLSGNTIYF. The chain joins TRBV7-9 to TRBJ1-3; D is possibly TRBD1 (6 bases). The germline V and J ends were trimmed by 9 bases and 3 bases, with 12 bases remaining between them. CDR3 length: 13 amino acids. Germline values: CDR1 SEHNR, CDR2 FQNEAQ (reference sequence).

The V call is TRBV29-1, the J call TRBJ1-1; 9 bases line up with TRBD1. CDR3 length: 14 amino acids. J gave up 5 bases and V 6 bases, and 10 bases lay outside the gene matches. Germline V lookup: CDR1 SQVTM, CDR2 ANQGSEA. DNA for the CDR3: TGCAGCGTCGACTCAGGACAGGGGTCGACTGAAGCTTTCTTT. Its protein is CSVDSGQGSTEAFF. Complete variable domain (other parts from reference TRBV29-1 and TRBJ1-1): SAVISQKPSRDICQRGTSLTIQCQVDSQVTMMFWYRQQPGQSLTLIATANQGSEATYESGFVIDKFPISRPNLTFSTLTVSNMSPEDSSIYLCSVDSGQGSTEAFFGQGTRLTVV.

This clonotype has at least ten counts. V usage is TRBV20-1 and J usage is TRBJ1-4; 8 positions agree with TRBD1. Trimming cost V 6 bases and J 8 bases; bases outside gene matches: 8. The CDR3 covers 13 residues. Germline CDR1 reads DFQATT; CDR2 reads SNEGSKA (reference sequence). CDR3 sequence reads: CSASQGEKEKLFF. The CDR3 nucleotides read TGCAGTGCCTCACAGGGGGAGAAAGAAAAACTGTTTTTT.

The CDR3 region is CAISEWRAGDDQPQHF. CDR3 bases: TGTGCCATCAGTGAGTGGCGAGCAGGGGATGACCAGCCCCAGCATTTT. The rearrangement joins TRBV10-3 to TRBJ1-5, with D perhaps TRBD1 (6 bases). Germline V lookup: CDR1 ENHRY, CDR2 SYGVKD. CDR3 length equals 16 residues. Trimming shortened V by 1 base and J by 7 bases, and 17 bases separated the two germline ends.

The CDR3 reads CASSSPTRLETQYF. As DNA, the CDR3 is TGTGCCAGCAGCTCGCCGACGCGCCTAGAGACCCAGTACTTC. The chain employs TRBV11-2 and TRBJ2-5, with D unresolved. In germline, CDR1 is SGHAT, CDR2 FQNNGV. This CDR3 spans 14 amino acids. V dropped 4 bases and J dropped 4 bases, with 13 bases sitting between them.

The chain carries TRBV7-9 and TRBJ1-6; weak D call: TRBD1 (6 bases). The ends were cut back, 5 bases at V and 14 bases at J, with 22 bases in the middle. Germline V CDR1 and CDR2: SEHNR, FQNEAQ (reference sequence). This CDR3 comprises 15 residues. CDR3 bases: TGTGCCAGCAGCCCCCCTTCGGGACAAAAAGCGGCCCTCCACTTT. The encoded protein is CASSPPSGQKAALHF.

CDR3 nucleotides: TGTGCCACCAGTGATGGGAGGGTTAGCAATCAGCCCCAGCATTTT. Encoded protein: CATSDGRVSNQPQHF. V usage is TRBV24-1 and J usage is TRBJ1-5; no clear D. The CDR3 is made up of 15 amino acids. CDR1 KGHDR and CDR2 SFDVKD come from the germline V gene. Trimming removed 3 bases at V and 0 bases at J, with 8 bases between.

The chain is built from TRBV29-1 and TRBJ2-5; TRBD2 agrees at 7 bases. Germline loops: CDR1 SQVTM, CDR2 ANQGSEA. Losses at the gene ends were 6 bases for V and 5 bases for J; bases not matched to a gene: 3. The CDR3 is 11 amino acids. In DNA form, the CDR3 reads TGCAGCGTATCGGGGGGTGAGACCCAGTACTTC. This codes for CSVSGGETQYF.

The J gene is TRBJ2-5, the V gene TRBV7-9; 7 bases match TRBD1. The V gene's germline CDR1 is SEHNR and CDR2 FQNEAQ (reference sequence). This CDR3 is 14 amino acids long. J gave up 5 bases and V 5 bases, and 8 bases lay outside the gene matches. The CDR3, as DNA: TGTGCCAGCAGCCCCACCGACAGGGACGAGACCCAGTACTTC. Its protein is CASSPTDRDETQYF.

This clonotype turned up a few times. The rearrangement links TRBV20-1 to TRBJ1-2, with D perhaps TRBD1 (5 bases). Trimming took 3 bases from V and 8 from J, leaving 10 bases between them. Germline CDR1 DFQATT, CDR2 SNEGSKA (reference sequence). The CDR3 length is 11 residues. This CDR3 reads CSASLGVGYTF. Written as DNA, the CDR3 is TGCAGTGCTAGCCTGGGGGTCGGCTACACCTTC.

The rearrangement joins TRBV10-2 to TRBJ1-1; the D is unclear. V lost 0 bases and J 2 bases, leaving 10 bases between the germline ends. This CDR3 has 15 residues. Germline lookup yields CDR1 WSHSY and CDR2 SAAADI. The CDR3: CASSESPQPNTEAFF. The CDR3 coding sequence is TGCGCCAGCAGTGAGTCGCCCCAACCAAACACTGAAGCTTTCTTT.

In its sample, this clonotype was seen many times. The chain couples TRBV10-3 to TRBJ2-5; 8 positions match TRBD2. Unmatched junction bases numbered 10, after V lost 3 bases and J lost 4 bases. The CDR3 has 16 amino acids. Germline V gives CDR1 ENHRY, CDR2 SYGVKD. CDR3 in amino acids: CAISDSQTSGGETQYF. As DNA, the CDR3 is TGTGCCATCAGTGATTCGCAAACTAGCGGAGGAGAGACCCAGTACTTC.

The chain couples TRBV9 to TRBJ1-2, with D maybe TRBD1 (5 bases). V lost 4 bases to trimming and J lost 0 bases, with 16 bases between them. The germline CDR1 and CDR2 sequences are SGDLS and YYNGEE. The CDR3 has 16 amino acids. DNA for the CDR3: TGTGCCAGCAGCCTCCGGGACGCCAGAGCTAACTATGGCTACACCTTC. Translating gives CASSLRDARANYGYTF.

The chain has TRBV7-8 and TRBJ1-1; TRBD1 is a possible D gene (5 bases). CDR3 length: 15 amino acids. Germline assignment: CDR1 SGHVS and CDR2 FQNEAQ. V gave up 2 bases and J gave up 3 bases, with 13 bases separating them. CDR3 region: CASSLFQGGDTEAFF. The DNA for the CDR3 is TGTGCCAGCAGCTTATTCCAGGGAGGGGACACTGAAGCTTTCTTT.

The genes are TRBV9 and TRBJ1-1; D ambiguous. Germline assignment: CDR1 SGDLS and CDR2 YYNGEE. V shed 0 bases and J shed 2 bases, with 8 bases lying between them. The CDR3 loop spans 14 amino acids. In DNA, the CDR3 is TGTGCCAGCAGCGTAGGACTCTCAAACACTGAAGCTTTCTTT. Protein: CASSVGLSNTEAFF.

Details on this clonotype: This may stem from a read error, because a much larger clone lies one nucleotide away. This CDR3 fails to terminate in the conserved phenylalanine or tryptophan, so it likely reflects a read error. The chain uses TRBV7-9 and TRBJ1-4; 7 bases map to TRBD1. The CDR3 is 14 amino acids. CDR1 and CDR2 from the germline V gene are SEHNR and FQNEAQ (reference sequence). The CDR3 is CASSQEDRVEKLFL. CDR3 sequence (DNA): TGCGCCAGCAGCCAAGAAGACAGGGTCGAAAAACTGTTTTTA.

The table lists this clonotype with a few counts. The chain employs TRBV20-1 and TRBJ2-7, with 13 positions matching TRBD2. Trimming removed 1 base from V and 6 bases from J; junction bases left unmatched: 6. Germline V gives CDR1 DFQATT, CDR2 SNEGSKA (reference sequence). The CDR3 sequence is 15 residues long. CDR3 bases: TGCAGTGCTAGAGTCGGTACTAGCGGGAGGGGCGAGCAGTACTTC. Amino acid sequence: CSARVGTSGRGEQYF.

This clonotype was recorded many times. The genes are TRBV2 and TRBJ2-7, with TRBD2 as a possible D gene (6 bases). This CDR3 is 12 amino acids long. Trimming cost V 5 bases and J 4 bases, with 9 bases left between them. Per the germline V gene, CDR1 is SNHLY and CDR2 is FYNNEI. CDR3 amino acids: CASSKAGYEQYF. The DNA of the CDR3 is TGTGCCAGCAGTAAGGCGGGGTACGAGCAGTACTTC.

This clonotype was recorded many times. The CDR3 here is CASSPSGTGYSPLHF. CDR3 DNA sequence: TGTGCCAGCAGTCCTTCCGGGACAGGATATTCACCCCTCCACTTT. The rearrangement joins TRBV2 to TRBJ1-6; TRBD1 matches at 8 bases. The CDR3 is 15 amino acids. Germline-derived CDR1 and CDR2 are SNHLY and FYNNEI. The V gene end was trimmed by 5 bases and the J gene end by 8 bases; junction bases not matched to a gene: 8.

The chain employs TRBV11-2 and TRBJ1-1; D perhaps matches TRBD1 (6 bases). V lost 0 bases and J 0 bases, leaving 11 bases between the germline ends. Germline V gives CDR1 SGHAT, CDR2 FQNNGV. CDR3 length equals 16 residues. The CDR3 loop is CASSLDWGAVNTEAFF. The CDR3, as DNA: TGTGCCAGCAGCTTAGATTGGGGGGCGGTGAACACTGAAGCTTTCTTT.

V is TRBV15 and J is TRBJ1-1; D might be TRBD1 (5 bases). The CDR3 has 15 residues. Germline CDR1 reads LNHNV; CDR2 reads YYDKDF (reference sequence). V dropped 5 bases and J dropped 1 base, with 14 bases sitting between them. CDR3 amino acids: CATSGQGRRNTEAFF. DNA for the CDR3: TGTGCCACCAGCGGCCAGGGCAGACGGAACACTGAAGCTTTCTTT.